What follows are 5 T cell receptor beta chains derived from one specimen sequenced in a study of T cell responses to AZD1222 COVID-19 vaccine (dated by TCRdb to about 2021). Libraries were built with the immunoSEQ multiplex PCR assay. As stored in TCRdb, this immuneACCESS dataset retains in-frame rearrangements with V and J assigned. A fraction of the clones does not appear; measured against another copy, unresolved V genes explain less than half of the discrepancy, and the remainder lacks a known reason. For this sample the table gives 130,000 to 150,000 clones, of which about 90% were detected only once. 4% to 6% of the sample lies in the top ten. What the time point label conveys for this sample: baseline before first vaccination. The specimen comprised peripheral blood, sampled on day 0 of AZD1222 vaccination. Receptors were obtained from an adult in good health.

The chain carries TRBV5-6 and TRBJ1-1; D is undetermined. Germline CDR1 is SGHDT and CDR2 is YYEEEE. V was shortened by 1 base and J by 3 bases, with 10 bases between the two germline ends. The CDR3 length is 14 residues. The CDR3 DNA sequence: TGTGCCAGCAGCTTGTGGGTGTTAGACACTGAAGCTTTCTTT. As protein: CASSLWVLDTEAFF.

This chain joins TRBV27 and TRBJ2-7, with D perhaps given as TRBD1 or TRBD2 (5 bases each). V lost 6 bases and J lost 0, with 12 bases in between. The CDR3 consists of 14 residues. The germline CDR1 and CDR2 sequences are MNHEY and SMNVEV (reference sequence). DNA of the CDR3: TGTGCCAGCAGAATTTCCGGGGCCTCCTACGAGCAGTACTTC. It is translated as CASRISGASYEQYF.

This chain links TRBV3-1 (or the pseudogene TRBV3-2) with TRBJ1-4, with a tentative D call TRBD1 (6 bases). The CDR3 runs to 15 residues. Deletions cut 4 bases from V and 4 bases from J, with 13 bases between. Germline V CDR1 and CDR2: LGHDT, YNNKEL (reference sequence). This CDR3 reads CASSRRAGDNEKLFF. In DNA, the CDR3 is TGTGCCAGCAGCCGAAGAGCAGGGGATAATGAAAAACTGTTTTTT.

The chain couples TRBV10-3 to TRBJ1-2; TRBD1 matches at 8 bases. This CDR3 has 16 residues. Germline loops: CDR1 ENHRY, CDR2 SYGVKD. Losses at the gene ends were 4 bases for V and 6 bases for J; bases not matched to a gene: 13. CDR3 coding DNA: TGTGCCATCAGTGTCGTAGTCGACAGGGGATTAGATGGCTACACCTTC. Translation: CAISVVVDRGLDGYTF.

The chain joins TRBV10-2 to TRBJ2-7, with D perhaps matching TRBD2 (6 bases). With 8 bases removed from V and 4 bases from J, the gap between germline ends came to 15 bases. Germline V CDR1 and CDR2: WSHSY, SAAADI. This CDR3 spans 13 amino acids. The CDR3 nucleotides are TGCGCCAGCGCCCGGGACTCCTTATACGAGCAGTACTTC. It encodes CASARDSLYEQYF.